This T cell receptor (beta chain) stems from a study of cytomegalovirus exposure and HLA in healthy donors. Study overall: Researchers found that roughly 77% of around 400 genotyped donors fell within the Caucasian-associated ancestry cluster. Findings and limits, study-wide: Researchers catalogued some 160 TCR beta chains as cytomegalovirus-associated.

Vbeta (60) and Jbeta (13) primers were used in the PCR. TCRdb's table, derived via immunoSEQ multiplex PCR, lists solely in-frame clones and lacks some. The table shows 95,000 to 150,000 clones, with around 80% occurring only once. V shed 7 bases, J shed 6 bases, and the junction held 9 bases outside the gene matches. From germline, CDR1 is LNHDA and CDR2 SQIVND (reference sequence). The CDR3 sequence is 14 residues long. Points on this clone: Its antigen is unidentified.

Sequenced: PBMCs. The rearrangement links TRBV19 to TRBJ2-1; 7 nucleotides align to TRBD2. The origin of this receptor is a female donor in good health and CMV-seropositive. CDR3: CASNPRLAVNEQFF. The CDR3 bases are TGTGCCAGTAACCCGAGACTAGCAGTCAATGAGCAGTTCTTC.